This TCR beta chain is from a study of T cells in women clearing cervical HPV infection. Turning to the study itself: Women with histologically confirmed HPV16-related CIN3 or worse, 2 with invasive cancer, served as cases. Controls gave blood once infection was undetectable; cases at lesion identification.

The CDR3 sequence is 18 residues long. The trim removed 2 bases at V and 4 bases at J, leaving 15 bases unmatched. Germline V CDR1 and CDR2: MGHRA, YSYEKL. The data were produced by immunoSEQ multiplex PCR, yet TCRdb's version contains in-frame clones alone and is incomplete. The sample totals about 17,000 clones. As concerns this clone: The read stops 3 residues short of the end of the CDR3; the missing end is completed from the germline J gene.

The chain couples TRBV4-1 to TRBJ2-7, with TRBD2 matching over 9 bases. Source material: blood buffy coat. The TCR was taken from a woman aged 18 to 75 with a cervical HPV16 infection that either progressed to CIN3+ or cleared (not recorded which). CDR3 in amino acids: CASSQPIFSGRKGYEQYF. The DNA read from the CDR3 is TGCGCCAGCAGCCAACCGATTTTTAGCGGGAGAAAGGGATACGAG.